This T cell receptor (beta chain) was retrieved from a study of blood T cell repertoires in COVID-19. Data came from immunoSEQ multiplex PCR; TCRdb stores just in-frame clones and leaves some out. Of over 140,000 clones listed, roughly 85% are singletons. Germline CDR1 LGHDT, CDR2 YNNKEL (reference sequence). The V and J ends lost 3 bases and 11 bases respectively, with 13 bases between them. This CDR3 is built from 12 residues. Everyone who took part was about 18 to 90 years old, and they came from about two dozen US areas. Membership in each cohort depended on participant-reported clinical history. Among Cohort 3 donors, those recovered had two negative PCRs, clearance, or symptom resolution.

V gene TRBV3-1 (or the pseudogene TRBV3-2) combines with J gene TRBJ1-2; no firm D call. The specimen sequenced was PBMCs or T cells enriched from blood (not recorded which). The sequence derives from a woman aged 45 to 65 who had recovered from COVID-19. The CDR3 coding sequence is TGTGCCAGCAGCCATGGAGACCCCGATTACACCTTC. Residues: CASSHGDPDYTF.